The 16 T cell receptor beta chains below were found in one sample sequenced in a study of cytomegalovirus exposure and HLA in healthy donors. The study ran its PCR with 60 Vbeta and 13 Jbeta primers. Profiling relied on immunoSEQ multiplex PCR, and the TCRdb table lists in-frame clones only, not all of them. The data show 95,000 to 100,000 clones, around two thirds seen once. The sample was PBMCs. These receptors were collected from a male donor in good health and CMV-seronegative.

This rearrangement joins TRBV7-8 to TRBJ2-5, with TRBD2 matching over 16 bases. The CDR3 has 17 amino acids. The V gene's germline CDR1 is SGHVS and CDR2 FQNEAQ. Unmatched junction bases numbered 1, after V lost 0 bases and J lost 3 bases. CDR3 residues: CASSLAGLAGGKETQYF. For the CDR3, the DNA is TGTGCCAGCAGCTTAGCGGGACTAGCGGGAGGGAAAGAGACCCAGTACTTC.

The chain uses TRBV29-1 and TRBJ2-3; 14 bases align to TRBD2. The germline CDR1 and CDR2 sequences are SQVTM and ANQGSEA. The V segment lost 5 bases and the J segment 4 bases; nucleotides outside the gene matches: 5. The CDR3 runs 15 residues. The CDR3 nucleotides read TGCAGCGTTACCGGGACTAGCGGGAGAGCAGATACGCAGTATTTT. As protein: CSVTGTSGRADTQYF.

The rearrangement uses TRBV18 and TRBJ1-5, with 8 bases that match TRBD1. V lost 0 bases and J lost 5; bases outside the gene matches: 3. Germline V gene lookup returns CDR1 KGHSH and CDR2 LQKENI. This CDR3 is built from 15 residues. The DNA for the CDR3 is TGTGCCAGCTCACCACCGGGACAGGTGGATCAGCCCCAGCATTTT. This sequence encodes CASSPPGQVDQPQHF. Filled out from reference TRBV18 and TRBJ1-5, the complete variable domain reads NAGVMQNPRHLVRRRGQEARLRCSPMKGHSHVYWYRQLPEEGLKFMVYLQKENIIDESGMPKERFSAEFPKEGPSILRIQQVVRGDSAAYFCASSPPGQVDQPQHFGDGTRLSIL.

The CDR3, as DNA: TGTGCCAGCAGCCCGGGGGGGATAAGCTCCTACAATGAGCAGTTCTTC. This encodes CASSPGGISSYNEQFF. The genes are TRBV11-3 and TRBJ2-1; 8 positions agree with TRBD2. The germline V gene encodes CDR1 SGHNT and CDR2 YENEEA. V was clipped by 5 bases and J by 0 bases; unmatched bases: 6. This CDR3 region has 16 residues.

The genes are TRBV10-3 and TRBJ2-1, with D hard to call. V lost 4 bases and J lost 6, with 16 bases in between. The germline gives CDR1 ENHRY, CDR2 SYGVKD. The CDR3 runs 15 residues. CDR3 residues: CAISGQESDPNEQFF. For the CDR3, the DNA is TGTGCCATCAGTGGGCAGGAAAGTGACCCCAATGAGCAGTTCTTC.

V usage is TRBV18 and J usage is TRBJ2-7; the D is unclear. CDR1 and CDR2 from the germline V gene are KGHSH and LQKENI. Trimming cost V 2 bases and J 6 bases, with 20 bases left between them. This CDR3 is 16 amino acids long. The CDR3, as DNA: TGTGCCAGCTCACCAACTAATTGGTCGAGAATTGGCGAGCAGTACTTC. This codes for CASSPTNWSRIGEQYF.

This clone was counted a single time. V usage is TRBV14 and J usage is TRBJ2-7; 9 positions agree with TRBD2. The CDR3 is made up of 16 amino acids. Germline V gene sequence: CDR1 SGHDN, CDR2 FVKESK. Trimming took 3 bases from V and 0 from J; bases not matched to a gene: 6. In DNA form, the CDR3 reads TGTGCCAGCAGCCAGGAGCGGGAGGAATCCTCCTACGAGCAGTACTTC. Its protein is CASSQEREESSYEQYF.

The CDR3 DNA sequence: TGTGCCAGCAGCTCCGTACCGACGGCGGGAGCGTTAGATACGCAGTATTTT. Amino acid sequence: CASSSVPTAGALDTQYF. The J gene is TRBJ2-3, the V gene TRBV7-2, with 7 bases lining up with TRBD2. This CDR3 has 17 amino acids. The V gene end was trimmed by 4 bases and the J gene end by 5 bases; junction bases not matched to a gene: 15. From germline, CDR1 is SGHTA and CDR2 FQGNSA.

The CDR3 region is CSVEGVRDRSHNYGYTF. For the CDR3, the DNA is TGCAGCGTTGAAGGGGTCCGGGACAGGAGTCATAACTATGGCTACACCTTC. The rearrangement links TRBV29-1 to TRBJ1-2, with 8 positions matching TRBD1. Germline assignment: CDR1 SQVTM and CDR2 ANQGSEA. J gave up 1 base and V 1 base, and 11 bases lay outside the gene matches. CDR3 length: 17 residues.

The chain employs TRBV28 and TRBJ2-7; D is unresolved. Germline V CDR1 and CDR2: MDHEN, SYDVKM. Trimming took off 6 bases at V and 10 bases at J, with 22 bases between the two ends. The CDR3 is made up of 14 amino acids. The CDR3 region is CASSPVFPTTSQYF. In DNA form, the CDR3 reads TGTGCCAGCAGCCCCGTATTCCCCACTACGAGCCAGTACTTC.

The rearrangement uses TRBV6-1 and TRBJ2-1, with TRBD2 matching 9 bases. Germline loops: CDR1 MNHNS, CDR2 SASEGT. The CDR3 contains 15 residues. The V segment lost 8 bases and the J segment 4 bases; nucleotides outside the gene matches: 9. The CDR3 DNA follows: TGTGCCAGCGGGTCGACTAGCGGTATTTACAATGAGCAGTTCTTC. It specifies CASGSTSGIYNEQFF.

This clone was counted a single time. The CDR3 sequence: CASSEPGQVNGYTF. The DNA for the CDR3 is TGTGCCAGCAGTGAACCGGGACAGGTCAATGGCTACACCTTC. V usage is TRBV28 and J usage is TRBJ1-2; TRBD1 aligns across 8 bases. V was clipped by 5 bases and J by 6 bases; unmatched bases: 8. Germline-derived CDR1 and CDR2 are MDHEN and SYDVKM. CDR3 length: 14 residues.

This chain joins TRBV7-6 and TRBJ1-3; a possible D gene is TRBD1 (6 bases). The CDR3 runs to 18 residues. V shed 5 bases and J shed 4 bases, with 24 bases lying between them. Germline CDR1 and CDR2: SGHVS and FNYEAQ. The DNA of the CDR3 is TGTGCCAGCAGCCCCGTTATGGTGGGCAGGGGTTCGGGAAACACCATATATTTT. It is translated as CASSPVMVGRGSGNTIYF.

The chain joins TRBV2 to TRBJ2-5, with D maybe TRBD1 (5 bases). There are 13 residues in the CDR3. Trimming pared 4 bases from V and 5 bases from J, leaving 11 bases between. Germline V CDR1 and CDR2: SNHLY, FYNNEI. The CDR3 DNA reads as TGTGCCAGCAGTGGGGCAGGGTTGGAGACCCAGTACTTC. This encodes CASSGAGLETQYF.

V gene TRBV6-5 combines with J gene TRBJ2-1; 7 nucleotides match TRBD2. The CDR3 covers 13 residues. Germline V gene sequence: CDR1 MNHEY, CDR2 SVGAGI. V lost 1 base to trimming and J lost 10 bases; unmatched junction nucleotides: 4. CDR3 in DNA: TGTGCCAGCAGTTACTTTCAGCGGGACGAGCAGTTCTTC. It yields the protein CASSYFQRDEQFF.

There are a few counts of this clone. CDR3 in amino acids: CASSPGTSGRTEFF. In DNA form, the CDR3 reads TGTGCCAGCAGCCCTGGGACTAGCGGGAGAACGGAGTTCTTC. The genes are TRBV5-4 and TRBJ2-1; TRBD2 matches at 14 bases. The junction had 8 bases not matched to a gene; V was cut back by 4 bases and J by 14 bases. This CDR3 has 14 amino acids. Germline V gives CDR1 SGHNT, CDR2 YYREEE (reference sequence).